Sequencing of this T cell receptor beta chain was carried out in a study of cytomegalovirus exposure and HLA in healthy donors. The CDR3 runs to 13 residues. Germline trimming cut 7 bases from V and 6 bases from J; bases unmatched to any gene: 5. Germline CDR1 is LGHNT and CDR2 is FRNRAP. The primer mix had 60 Vbeta and 13 Jbeta primers. TCRdb keeps only in-frame clones here, not all; method: immunoSEQ multiplex PCR. The sample has 110,000 to 150,000 clones, about 72% seen once. The origin of this receptor is a man aged 60 to 75 in good health and CMV-seronegative. Sequencing was done on a sample of PBMCs. The chain combines TRBV12-5 with TRBJ2-7; the match to TRBD1 covers 11 bases. The CDR3 bases are TGTGCTAGTGCTCCCGGGACAGGGGGCGAGCAGTACTTC. Residues: CASAPGTGGEQYF.